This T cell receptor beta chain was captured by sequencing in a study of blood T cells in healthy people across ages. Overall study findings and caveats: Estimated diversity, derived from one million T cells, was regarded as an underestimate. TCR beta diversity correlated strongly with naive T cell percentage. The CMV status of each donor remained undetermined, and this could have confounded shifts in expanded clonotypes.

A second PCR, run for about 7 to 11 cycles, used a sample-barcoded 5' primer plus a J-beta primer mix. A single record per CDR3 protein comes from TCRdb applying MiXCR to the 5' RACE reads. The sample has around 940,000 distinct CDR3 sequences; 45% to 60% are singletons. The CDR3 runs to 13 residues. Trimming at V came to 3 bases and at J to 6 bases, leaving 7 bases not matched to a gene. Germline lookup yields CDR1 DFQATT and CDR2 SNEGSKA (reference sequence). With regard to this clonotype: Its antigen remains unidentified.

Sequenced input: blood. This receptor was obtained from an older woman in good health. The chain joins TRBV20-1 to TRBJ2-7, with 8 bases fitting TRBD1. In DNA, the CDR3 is TGCAGTGCTAGTGGACAGGGTCCGGGCGAGCAGTACTTC. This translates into CSASGQGPGEQYF.